This T cell receptor beta chain was documented in a study of T cell responses to AZD1222 COVID-19 vaccine. Findings and caveats of the study: Donors skewed white British and female; clonal diversity was possibly underestimated. Among AZD1222 vaccinees, only 5 or 6 were seropositive at baseline.

TCRdb's table, derived via immunoSEQ multiplex PCR, lists solely in-frame clones and lacks some. Found here are about 140,000 clones, 80% to 90% of them singletons; the top ten hold approximately 1.5%. The CDR3 runs 14 residues. Germline V gene lookup returns CDR1 SGDLS and CDR2 YYNGEE. After removal of 3 bases from V and 2 bases from J, the junction contained 4 bases not matched to a gene. Of note for this clone: Its target is unknown.

The receptor was derived from an adult in good health. The specimen was peripheral blood, collected on day 0 of AZD1222 vaccination. This rearrangement joins TRBV9 to TRBJ1-2, with TRBD1 identical over 7 bases. The CDR3: CASSAGGRNYGYTF. Here the CDR3 DNA reads TGTGCCAGCAGCGCAGGGGGTCGGAACTATGGCTACACCTTC.